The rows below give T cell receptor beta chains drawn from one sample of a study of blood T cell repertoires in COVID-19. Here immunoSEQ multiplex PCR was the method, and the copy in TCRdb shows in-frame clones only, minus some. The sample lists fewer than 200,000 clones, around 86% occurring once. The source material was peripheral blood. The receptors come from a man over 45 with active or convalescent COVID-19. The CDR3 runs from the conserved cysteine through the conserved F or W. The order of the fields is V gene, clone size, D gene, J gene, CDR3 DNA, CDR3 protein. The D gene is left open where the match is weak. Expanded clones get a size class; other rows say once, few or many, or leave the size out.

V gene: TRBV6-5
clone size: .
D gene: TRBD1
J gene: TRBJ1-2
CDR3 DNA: TGTGCCAGCAGTTTGACAGGGTTTGGTGGCTACACCTTC
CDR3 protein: CASSLTGFGGYTF

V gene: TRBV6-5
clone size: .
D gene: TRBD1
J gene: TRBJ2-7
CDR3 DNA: TGTGCCAGCAGTTCATCCGGGACAGGCTACGAGCAGTACTTC
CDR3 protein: CASSSSGTGYEQYF

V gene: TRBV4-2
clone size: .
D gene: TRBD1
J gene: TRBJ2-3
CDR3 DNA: TGTGCCAGCAGCCCTATAATTCTCCATACCCCGGGACAGGGTAACGTGTTCCTCACAGATACGCAGTATTTT
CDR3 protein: CASSPIILHTPGQGNVFLTDTQYF

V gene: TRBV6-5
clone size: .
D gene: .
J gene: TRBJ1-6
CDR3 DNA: TGTGCCAGCAGCCGGGCCGGGCCCGAAGAAGGGGCCCTCCACTTT
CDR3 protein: CASSRAGPEEGALHF

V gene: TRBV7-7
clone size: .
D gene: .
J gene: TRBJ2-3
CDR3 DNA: TGTGCCAGCAGCGTAACAACAGGTAGCACAGATACGCAGTATTTT
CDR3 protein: CASSVTTGSTDTQYF

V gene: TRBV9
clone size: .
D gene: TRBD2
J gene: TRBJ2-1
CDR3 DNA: TGTGCCAGCAGCACGACTAGCGGAGGGGTATACGATGAGCAGTTCTTC
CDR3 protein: CASSTTSGGVYDEQFF

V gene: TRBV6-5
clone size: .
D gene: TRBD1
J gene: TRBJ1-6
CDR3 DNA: TGTGCCAGCAGTTACGTACAGGGGTCGGAACCCCTCCACTTT
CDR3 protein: CASSYVQGSEPLHF

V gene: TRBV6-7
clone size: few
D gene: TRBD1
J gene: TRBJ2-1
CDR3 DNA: TGTGCCAGCCACCGGGAAGGACAGGGAAAAGGTGAGCAGTTCTTC
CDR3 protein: CASHREGQGKGEQFF

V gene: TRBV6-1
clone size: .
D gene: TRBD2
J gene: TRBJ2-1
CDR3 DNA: TGTGCCAGCAGTGATATGTCTAGCGGGGCCTTACGGCAGTTCTTC
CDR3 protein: CASSDMSSGALRQFF

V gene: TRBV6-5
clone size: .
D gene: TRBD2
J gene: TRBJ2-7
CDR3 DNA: TGTGCCAGCAGTTCCCCCGGGACTAGTTCCTCCTACGAGCAGTACTTC
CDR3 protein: CASSSPGTSSSYEQYF

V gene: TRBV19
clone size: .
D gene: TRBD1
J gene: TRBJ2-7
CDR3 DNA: TGTGCCAGTAGTATCCGGACAGGGGTTTACGAGCAGTACTTC
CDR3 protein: CASSIRTGVYEQYF

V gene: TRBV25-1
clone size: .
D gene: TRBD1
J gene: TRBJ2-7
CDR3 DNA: TGTGCCAGCAGTGGGACAGGGGGACCCTACGAGCAGTACTTC
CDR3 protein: CASSGTGGPYEQYF

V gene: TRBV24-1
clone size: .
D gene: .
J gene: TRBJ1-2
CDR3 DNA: TGTGCCACCAGTGATCCCAGGGAGGGTGGCTACACCTTC
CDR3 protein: CATSDPREGGYTF

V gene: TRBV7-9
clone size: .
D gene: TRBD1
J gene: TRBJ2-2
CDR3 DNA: TGTGCCAGCAGCCAGGTCGGACAGGGGGCTACCGGGGAGCTGTTTTTT
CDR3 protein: CASSQVGQGATGELFF

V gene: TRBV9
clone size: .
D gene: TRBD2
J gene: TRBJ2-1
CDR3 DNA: TGTGCCAGCAGCTCCAGCGGGGAAAGGAATGAGCAGTTCTTC
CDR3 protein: CASSSSGERNEQFF

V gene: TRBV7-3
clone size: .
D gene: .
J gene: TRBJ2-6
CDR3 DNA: TGTGCCAGCAGCTTATCAGACTCTGGGGCCAACGTCCTGACTTTC
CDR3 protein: CASSLSDSGANVLTF

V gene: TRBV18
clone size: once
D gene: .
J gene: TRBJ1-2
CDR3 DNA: TGTGCCAGCTCAACGACGACCGGGACACCCGGGACCGGCTACACCTTC
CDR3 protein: CASSTTTGTPGTGYTF

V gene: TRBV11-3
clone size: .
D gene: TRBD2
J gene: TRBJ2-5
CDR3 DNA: TGTGCCAGCAGCTTAGGAGCCGGGGGGAACCAAGAGACCCAGTACTTC
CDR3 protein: CASSLGAGGNQETQYF

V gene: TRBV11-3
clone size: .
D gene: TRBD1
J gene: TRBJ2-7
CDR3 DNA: TGTGCCAGCAGCTCGGGACAGGGACCCTACGAGCAGTACTTC
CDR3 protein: CASSSGQGPYEQYF

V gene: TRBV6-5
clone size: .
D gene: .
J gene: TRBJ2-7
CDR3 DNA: TGTGCCAGCACCACCGCAGGGCCCTACGAGCAGTACTTC
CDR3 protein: CASTTAGPYEQYF

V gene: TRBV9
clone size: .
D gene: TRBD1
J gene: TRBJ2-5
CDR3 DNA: TGTGCCAGCAGCTCCCCCGACAGGGAGGAGACCCAGTACTTC
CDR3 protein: CASSSPDREETQYF

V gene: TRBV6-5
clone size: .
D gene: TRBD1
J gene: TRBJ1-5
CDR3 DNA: TGTGCCAGCAGCTCGGGACAGGGAGGTCAGCCCCAGCATTTT
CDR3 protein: CASSSGQGGQPQHF

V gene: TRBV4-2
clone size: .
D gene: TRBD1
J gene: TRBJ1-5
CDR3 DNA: TGTGCCAGCAGCCACGGGGGGCAGGGGGCGTACGATCAGCCCCAGCATTTT
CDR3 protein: CASSHGGQGAYDQPQHF

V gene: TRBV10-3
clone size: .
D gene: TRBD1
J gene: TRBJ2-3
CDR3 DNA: TGTGCCATCAATACACGACAGGGGGCTAACACAGATACGCAGTATTTT
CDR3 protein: CAINTRQGANTDTQYF

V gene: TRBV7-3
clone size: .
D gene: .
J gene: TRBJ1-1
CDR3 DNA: TGTGCCAGCAGCTTAGAGCCCCGGAACACTGAAGCTTTCTTT
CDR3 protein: CASSLEPRNTEAFF

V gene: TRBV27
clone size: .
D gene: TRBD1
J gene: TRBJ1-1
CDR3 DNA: TGTGCCAGCAGTGGAGGGGACAGGGATTTTGGCACTGAAGCTTTCTTT
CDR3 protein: CASSGGDRDFGTEAFF

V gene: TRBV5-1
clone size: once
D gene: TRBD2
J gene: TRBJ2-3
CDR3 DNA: TGCGCCAGCAGGAGCGGGGGGACCGCAGATACGCAGTATTTT
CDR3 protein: CASRSGGTADTQYF

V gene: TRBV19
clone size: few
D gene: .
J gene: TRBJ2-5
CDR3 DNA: TGTGCCAGTAGTATAGGACCAGGGTCAGAGACCCAGTACTTC
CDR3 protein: CASSIGPGSETQYF

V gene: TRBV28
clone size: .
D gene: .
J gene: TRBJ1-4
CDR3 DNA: TGTGCCAGCAGTCCTCAAAAGGGGGATGGTGAAGAACTGTTTTTT
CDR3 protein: CASSPQKGDGEELFF

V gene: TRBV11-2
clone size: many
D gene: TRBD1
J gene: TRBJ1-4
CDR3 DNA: TGTGCCAGCAGCTTAGGACCCTCCGGGACAGGGTATGAAAAACTGTTTTTT
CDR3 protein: CASSLGPSGTGYEKLFF

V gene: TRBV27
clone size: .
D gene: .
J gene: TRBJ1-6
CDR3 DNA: TGTGCCAGCAGTCGCAGCGGCTCGGGTAATTCACCCCTCCACTTT
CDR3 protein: CASSRSGSGNSPLHF

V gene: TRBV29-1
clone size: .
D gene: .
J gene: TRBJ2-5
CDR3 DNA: TGCAGCGCCGGACAGAGGCAAGAGACCCAGTACTTC
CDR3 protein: CSAGQRQETQYF

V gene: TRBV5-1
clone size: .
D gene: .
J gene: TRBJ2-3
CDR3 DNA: TGCGCCAGCAGCCCAGATACGCCGGGGTCGGATACGCAGTATTTT
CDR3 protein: CASSPDTPGSDTQYF

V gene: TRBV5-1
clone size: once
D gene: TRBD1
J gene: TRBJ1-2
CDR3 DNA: TGCGCCAGCAGTACGGGGACAGGGGCTAACTATGGCTACACCTTC
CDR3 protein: CASSTGTGANYGYTF

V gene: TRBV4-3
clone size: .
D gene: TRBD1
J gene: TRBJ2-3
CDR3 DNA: TGCGCCAGCAGCCAAGCTGTCCCGACAGGGCCTAGCACAGATACGCAGTATTTT
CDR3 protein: CASSQAVPTGPSTDTQYF

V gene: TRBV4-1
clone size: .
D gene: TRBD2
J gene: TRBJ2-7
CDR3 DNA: TGCGCCAGCAGCCAAACAACTAGCGGGAGATACGAGCAGTACTTC
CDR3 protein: CASSQTTSGRYEQYF

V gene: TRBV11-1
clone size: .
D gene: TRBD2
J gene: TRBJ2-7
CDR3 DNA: TGTGCCAGCAGCTTACCGGCGGGAGGGCCAGTCGAGCAGTACTTC
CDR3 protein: CASSLPAGGPVEQYF

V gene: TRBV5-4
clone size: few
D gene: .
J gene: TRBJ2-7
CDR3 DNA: TGTGCCAGCAGCTTGGATCAGGGGAGCTACGAGCAGTACTTC
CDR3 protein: CASSLDQGSYEQYF

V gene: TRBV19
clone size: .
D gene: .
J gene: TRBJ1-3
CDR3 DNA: TGTGCCAGTAGTCCCCCCCCGGGGAGGGCTGGAAACACCATATATTTT
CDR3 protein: CASSPPPGRAGNTIYF

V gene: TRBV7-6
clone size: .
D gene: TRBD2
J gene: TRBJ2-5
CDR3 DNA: TGTGCCAGCAGCTTATTAGCGGGGCACCAAGAGACCCAGTACTTC
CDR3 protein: CASSLLAGHQETQYF

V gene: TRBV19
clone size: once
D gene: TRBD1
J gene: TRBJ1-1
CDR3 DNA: TGTGCCAGTAGGGGGACAGTATCGAACACTGAAGCTTTCTTT
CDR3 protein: CASRGTVSNTEAFF

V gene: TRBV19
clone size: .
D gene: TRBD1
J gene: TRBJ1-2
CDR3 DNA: TGTGCCAGTAGTATCCCGGGACAGATTAACTATGGCTACACCTTC
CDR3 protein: CASSIPGQINYGYTF

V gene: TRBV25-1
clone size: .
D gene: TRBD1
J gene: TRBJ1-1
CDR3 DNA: TGTGCCAGCAGGGACAGGGGGAACACTGAAGCTTTCTTT
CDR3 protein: CASRDRGNTEAFF

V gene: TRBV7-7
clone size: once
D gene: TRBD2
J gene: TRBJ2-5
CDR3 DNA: TGTGCCAGCAGCCGAGCCGGGGGGAAACAAGAGACCCAGTACTTC
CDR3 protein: CASSRAGGKQETQYF

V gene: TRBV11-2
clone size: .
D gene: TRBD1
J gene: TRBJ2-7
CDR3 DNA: TGTGCCAGCAGCAGGAACCGGGACAGTTCCTACGAGCAGTACTTC
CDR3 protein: CASSRNRDSSYEQYF

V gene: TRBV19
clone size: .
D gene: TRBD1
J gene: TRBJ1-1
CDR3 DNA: TGTGCCAGTAGATCTTCGGACAGGGGTGAAGCTTTCTTT
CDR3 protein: CASRSSDRGEAFF

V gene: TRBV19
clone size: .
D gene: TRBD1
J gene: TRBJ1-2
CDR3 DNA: TGTGCCAGTAGTACCGGGGACAGAATCTTCTATGGCTACACCTTC
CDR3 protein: CASSTGDRIFYGYTF